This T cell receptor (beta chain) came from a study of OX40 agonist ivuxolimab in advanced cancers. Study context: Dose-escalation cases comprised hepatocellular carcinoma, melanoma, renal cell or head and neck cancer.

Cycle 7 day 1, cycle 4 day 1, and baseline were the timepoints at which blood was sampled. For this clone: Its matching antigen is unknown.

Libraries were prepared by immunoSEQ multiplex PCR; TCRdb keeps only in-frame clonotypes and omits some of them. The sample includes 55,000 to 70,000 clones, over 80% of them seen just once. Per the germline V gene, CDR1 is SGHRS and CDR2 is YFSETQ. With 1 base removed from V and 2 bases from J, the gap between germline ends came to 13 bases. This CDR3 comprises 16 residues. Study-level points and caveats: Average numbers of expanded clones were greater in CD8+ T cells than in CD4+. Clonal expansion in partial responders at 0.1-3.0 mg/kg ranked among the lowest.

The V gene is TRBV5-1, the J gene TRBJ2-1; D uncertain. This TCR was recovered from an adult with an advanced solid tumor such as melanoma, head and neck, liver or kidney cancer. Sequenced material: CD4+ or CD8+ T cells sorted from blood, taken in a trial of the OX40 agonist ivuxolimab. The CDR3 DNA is TGCGCCAGCAGCTTGAAAGGCGTCTACCCCTACAATGAGCAGTTCTTC. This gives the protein CASSLKGVYPYNEQFF. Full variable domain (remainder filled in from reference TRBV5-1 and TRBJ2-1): KAGVTQTPRYLIKTRGQQVTLSCSPISGHRSVSWYQQTPGQGLQFLFEYFSETQRNKGNFPGRFSGRQFSNSRSEMNVSTLELGDSALYLCASSLKGVYPYNEQFFGPGTRLTVL.